The clone carrying this T cell receptor beta chain occurred many times. The record originates from a study of naive and memory T cell subsets. Whole-blood samples were 2.5 to 3 ml of peripheral blood from healthy adult volunteers. The CDR3 extends over 14 amino acids. Germline V gives CDR1 SGHDN, CDR2 FVKESK. V was cut by 7 bases and J by 1 base, with 13 bases left in between. Alpha and beta constant region primers primed reverse transcription for blood and skin samples. TCRdb used MiXCR to reprocess the 5' RACE reads, holding one entry per CDR3 protein. Of about 21,000 distinct CDR3 sequences in the sample, about 4.4% were seen once.

V gene TRBV14 combines with J gene TRBJ1-1, with D possibly being TRBD1 (5 bases). This TCR was recovered from a male donor in good health. The CDR3 protein is CASTRGVPNTEAFF. DNA of the CDR3: TGTGCCAGCACCCGGGGGGTTCCGAACACTGAAGCTTTCTTT.